The table lists the clone carrying this T cell receptor beta chain with a few counts. Per the study methods: In the immunoSEQ data, sequences were junction-only and lacked quality scores, so filtering differed. Only in-frame clones appear in the TCRdb table, and some are missing; sequencing was by immunoSEQ multiplex PCR. V and J calls and clone size come straight from that table; D and trimming were deduced from the DNA. The sample includes 2 million to 2.5 million clones, around 93% of them seen just once. Healthy HIV-negative adults without recent acute infections or vaccinations served as donors. This entry comes from a study of shared clonotypes between healthy human individuals. The sequence was collected from a man between 18 and 35 years old in good health. Some clones in this sample may be carry-over from other donors' samples. The sample consisted of naive CD4+ T cells from PBMCs. The subset here: CD45RA+ positively selected.

In DNA form, the CDR3 reads TGTGCCACCAGCAGAGACCAGGGAGGGTATGGCTACACCTTC. This translates into CATSRDQGGYGYTF. This chain uses TRBV15 with TRBJ1-2; D is perhaps TRBD1 (5 bases). The CDR3 extends over 14 amino acids. The germline gives CDR1 LNHNV, CDR2 YYDKDF (reference sequence). Deletions cut 0 bases from V and 5 bases from J, with 10 bases between.